This TCR beta chain is drawn from a study of blood T cell repertoires in COVID-19. Study overall: Whether acute or convalescent, the COVID-19 samples came from the United States, Italy and Spain.

In this sample, this clone turned up a few times. Per the study methods: Nucleated cell number was recorded as an estimate derived from reference gene primer amplification. Some clones are missing from TCRdb's copy, which holds only in-frame ones; the method was immunoSEQ multiplex PCR. That table gives V, J and clone size, and the DNA gave D and trimming. The profile covers roughly 180,000 clones, with 65% to 85% appearing a single time and roughly 17% taken by the ten largest. Specimen: peripheral blood. The source is a man in his sixties with active or convalescent COVID-19.

DNA of the CDR3: TGTGCCAGCAGCTCCCGTGGAGGGAGCACCGGGGAGCTGTTTTTT. Translated, it gives CASSSRGGSTGELFF. The V and J genes are TRBV5-5 and TRBJ2-2; TRBD2 is a possible D gene (6 bases). Germline V gene lookup returns CDR1 SGHKS and CDR2 YYEKEE (reference sequence). Trimming took off 3 bases at V and 4 bases at J, with 13 bases between the two ends. The CDR3 is 15 amino acids.